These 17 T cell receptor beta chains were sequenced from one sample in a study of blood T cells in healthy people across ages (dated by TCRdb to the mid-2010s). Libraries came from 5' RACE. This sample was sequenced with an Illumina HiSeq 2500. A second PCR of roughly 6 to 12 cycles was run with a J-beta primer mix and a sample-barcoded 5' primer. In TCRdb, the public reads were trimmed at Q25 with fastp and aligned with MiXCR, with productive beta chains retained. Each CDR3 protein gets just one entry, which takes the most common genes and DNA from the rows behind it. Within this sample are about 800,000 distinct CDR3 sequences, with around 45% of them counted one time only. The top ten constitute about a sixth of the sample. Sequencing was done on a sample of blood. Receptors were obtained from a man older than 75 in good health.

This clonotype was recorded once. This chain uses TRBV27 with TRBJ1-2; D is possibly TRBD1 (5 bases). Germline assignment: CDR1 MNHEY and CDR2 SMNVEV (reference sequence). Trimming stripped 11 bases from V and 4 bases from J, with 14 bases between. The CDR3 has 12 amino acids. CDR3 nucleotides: TGTGCCTGCTATTCAGGGATCTATGGCTACACCTTC. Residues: CACYSGIYGYTF.

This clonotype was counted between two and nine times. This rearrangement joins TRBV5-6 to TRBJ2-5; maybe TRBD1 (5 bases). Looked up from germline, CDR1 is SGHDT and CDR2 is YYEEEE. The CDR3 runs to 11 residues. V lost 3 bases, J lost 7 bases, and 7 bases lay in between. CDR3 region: CASSSQGTQYF. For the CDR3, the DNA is TGTGCCAGCAGCTCCCAGGGGACCCAGTACTTC.

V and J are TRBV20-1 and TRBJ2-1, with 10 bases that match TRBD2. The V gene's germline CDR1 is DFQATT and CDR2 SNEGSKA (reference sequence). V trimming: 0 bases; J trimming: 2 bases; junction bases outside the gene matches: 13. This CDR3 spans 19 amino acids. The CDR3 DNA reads TGCAGTGCTAGAGATACCAGCGGGAGGGCCGGAATGACCTACAATGAGCAGTTCTTC. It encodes CSARDTSGRAGMTYNEQFF.

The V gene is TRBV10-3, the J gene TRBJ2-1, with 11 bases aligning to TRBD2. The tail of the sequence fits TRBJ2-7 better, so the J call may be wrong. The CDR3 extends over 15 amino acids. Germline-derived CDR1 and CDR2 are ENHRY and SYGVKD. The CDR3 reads CAIRGTSGDYNEQYF. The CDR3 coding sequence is TGTGCCATAAGGGGGACTAGCGGCGACTACAATGAGCAGTACTTC.

CDR3 amino acids: CASSSGGPLGEAFF. The CDR3 nucleotides are TGCGCCAGCAGCTCCGGCGGACCGCTTGGAGAAGCTTTCTTT. The chain couples TRBV5-1 to TRBJ1-1; D call uncertain. Germline V gene lookup returns CDR1 SGHRS and CDR2 YFSETQ. Trimming pared 3 bases from V and 8 bases from J, leaving 17 bases between. The CDR3 loop spans 14 amino acids.

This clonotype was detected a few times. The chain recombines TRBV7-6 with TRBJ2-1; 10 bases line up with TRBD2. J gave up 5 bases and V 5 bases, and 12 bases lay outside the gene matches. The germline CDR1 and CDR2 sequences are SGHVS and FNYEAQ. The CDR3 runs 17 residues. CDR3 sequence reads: CASSPRPSGSVHNEQFF. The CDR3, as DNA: TGTGCCAGCAGCCCACGCCCTAGCGGGAGTGTACACAATGAGCAGTTCTTC.

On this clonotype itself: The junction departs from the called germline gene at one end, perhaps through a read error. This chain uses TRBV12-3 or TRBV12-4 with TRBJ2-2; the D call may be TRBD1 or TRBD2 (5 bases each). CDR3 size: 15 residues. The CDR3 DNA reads TGTGCCGGCAGTGGACATGGGGCGGGCACCGGGGAGCTGTTTTTT. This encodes CAGSGHGAGTGELFF.

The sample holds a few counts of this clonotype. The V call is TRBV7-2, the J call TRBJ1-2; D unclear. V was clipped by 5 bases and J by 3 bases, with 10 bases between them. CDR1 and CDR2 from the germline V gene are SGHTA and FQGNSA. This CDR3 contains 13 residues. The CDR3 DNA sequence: TGTGCCAGCAGCCCAGCCGGATACTATGGCTACACCTTC. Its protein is CASSPAGYYGYTF.

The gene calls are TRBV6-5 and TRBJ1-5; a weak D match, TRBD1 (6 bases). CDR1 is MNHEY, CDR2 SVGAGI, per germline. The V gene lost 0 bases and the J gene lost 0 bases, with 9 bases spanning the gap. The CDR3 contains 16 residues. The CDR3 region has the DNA TGTGCCAGCAGTTACTCGGGCAGGGGTAGCAATCAGCCCCAGCATTTT. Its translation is CASSYSGRGSNQPQHF.

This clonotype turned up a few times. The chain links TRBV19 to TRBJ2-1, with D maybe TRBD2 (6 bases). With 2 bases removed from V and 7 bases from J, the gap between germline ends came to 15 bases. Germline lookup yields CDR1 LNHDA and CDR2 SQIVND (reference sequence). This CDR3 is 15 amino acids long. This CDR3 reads CASSITPAGRNEQFF. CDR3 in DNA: TGTGCCAGTAGTATAACTCCTGCGGGAAGGAATGAGCAGTTCTTC.

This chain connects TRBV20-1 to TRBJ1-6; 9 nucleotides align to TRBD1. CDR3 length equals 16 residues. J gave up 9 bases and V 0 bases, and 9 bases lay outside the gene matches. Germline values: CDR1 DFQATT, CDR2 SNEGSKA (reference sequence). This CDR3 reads CSARDYGTGFSSPLHF. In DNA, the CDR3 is TGCAGTGCTAGAGATTATGGGACAGGGTTTTCTTCACCCCTCCACTTT.

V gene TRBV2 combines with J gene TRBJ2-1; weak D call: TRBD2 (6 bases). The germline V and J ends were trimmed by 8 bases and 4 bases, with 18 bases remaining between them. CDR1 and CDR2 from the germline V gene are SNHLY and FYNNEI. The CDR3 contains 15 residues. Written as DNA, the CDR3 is TGTGCCAGCCTCAACCCCAGCGGGTGGTACAATGAGCAGTTCTTC. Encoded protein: CASLNPSGWYNEQFF. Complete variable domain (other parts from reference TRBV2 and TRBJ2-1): EPEVTQTPSHQVTQMGQEVILRCVPISNHLYFYWYRQILGQKVEFLVSFYNNEISEKSEIFDDQFSVERPDGSNFTLKIRSTKLEDSAMYFCASLNPSGWYNEQFFGPGTRLTVL.

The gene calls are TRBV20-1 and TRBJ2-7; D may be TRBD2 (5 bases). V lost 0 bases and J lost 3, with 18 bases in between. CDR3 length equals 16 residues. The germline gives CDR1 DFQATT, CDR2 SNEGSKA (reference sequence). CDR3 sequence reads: CSARDGRAGKGYEQYF. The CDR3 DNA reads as TGCAGTGCTAGAGATGGGCGGGCAGGTAAAGGCTACGAGCAGTACTTC.

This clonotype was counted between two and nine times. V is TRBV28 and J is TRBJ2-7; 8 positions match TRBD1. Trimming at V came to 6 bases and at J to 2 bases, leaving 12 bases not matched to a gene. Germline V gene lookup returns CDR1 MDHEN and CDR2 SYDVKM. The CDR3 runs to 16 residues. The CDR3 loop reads CASRDTGTGPTYEQYF. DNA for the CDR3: TGTGCCAGCAGGGATACCGGGACAGGCCCAACCTACGAGCAGTACTTC. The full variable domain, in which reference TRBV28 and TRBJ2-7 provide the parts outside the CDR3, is DVKVTQSSRYLVKRTGEKVFLECVQDMDHENMFWYRQDPGLGLRLIYFSYDVKMKEKGDIPEGYSVSREKKERFSLILESASTNQTSMYLCASRDTGTGPTYEQYFGPGTRLTVT.

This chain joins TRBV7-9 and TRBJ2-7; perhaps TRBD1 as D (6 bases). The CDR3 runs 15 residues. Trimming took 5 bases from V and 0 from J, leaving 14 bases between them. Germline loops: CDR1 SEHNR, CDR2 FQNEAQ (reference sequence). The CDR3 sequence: CASSPTIGGSYEQYF. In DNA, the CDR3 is TGTGCCAGCAGCCCAACTATAGGGGGCTCCTACGAGCAGTACTTC.

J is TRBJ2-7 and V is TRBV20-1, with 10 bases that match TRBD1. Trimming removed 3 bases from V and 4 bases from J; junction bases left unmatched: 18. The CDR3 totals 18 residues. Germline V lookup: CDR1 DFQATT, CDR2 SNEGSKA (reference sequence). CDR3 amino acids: CSARTLGTGDLAPYEQYF. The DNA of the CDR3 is TGCAGTGCTAGGACTTTAGGGACAGGGGATTTAGCGCCGTACGAGCAGTACTTC.

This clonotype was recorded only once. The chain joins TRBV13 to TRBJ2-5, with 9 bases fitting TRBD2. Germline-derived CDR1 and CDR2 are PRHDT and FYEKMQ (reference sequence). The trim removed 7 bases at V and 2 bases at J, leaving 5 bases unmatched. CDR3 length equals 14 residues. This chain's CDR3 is CASNATSGQETQYF. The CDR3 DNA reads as TGTGCCAGCAACGCCACTAGCGGGCAAGAGACCCAGTACTTC.